This T cell receptor beta chain stems from a study of shared clonotypes between healthy human individuals (dated by TCRdb to about 2020). Concerning the study at large: The cohort comprised two women and a few men aged 18 to 49 years. For each donor, three plates each were used for CD4 naive and CD4 memory, two plates were used for CD8 naive, and one plate was used for CD8 memory. To estimate repertoire size and how much clonotypes are shared between individuals, the study performed deep sequencing of blood TCR repertoires from about 5 healthy adults. To increase sequencing depth and limit assay-specific biases, different laboratories used diverse techniques to prepare libraries and sequence TCR repertoires. Leukapheresis yielded between about 0.94 and 8.9 billion PBMCs per donor. The full study reports these points: Sharing across four donors was observed for around 4.8% of naive CD4, under 4% of naive CD8, about 2.5% of memory CD4, and approximately 0.41% of memory CD8 clonotypes. Compared with non-shared clonotypes, clonotypes shared by all four sorted-subset donors had higher generation probabilities. Estimated clonotype richness was generally larger for naive than for memory subsets. The genetic and exposure-history diversity represented was limited by the small number of donors. Rarefaction of sorted-subset datasets indicated incomplete sequencing despite the large sequencing depth. Pairwise subsampling led to the expectation that sequencing depth would affect the degree of clonotype sharing among donors. Only blood was sampled, and tissue TCR repertoires likely differ from those in blood.

Using the deep immunoSEQ assay, multiplex PCR amplified TCR CDR3 regions from genomic DNA. Genomic DNA extracted from each cell subset was distributed evenly over all wells of several immunoSEQ 96-well plates, and each plate served as one replicate. For sorted subsets, about 200 ng genomic DNA, equal to 25,000 to 35,000 T cell genomes, was loaded into each replicate PCR. Purified libraries were measured with a Qubit 3.0 fluorometer, size-checked on a Bioanalyzer 2100, and measured again with the KAPA Library Quantification kit. A separate single-read 150-cycle Illumina NextSeq 550 flow cell was used to sequence each immunoSEQ 96-well plate. On the authors' methods: Because the immunoSEQ output included only junctional sequences and no quality scores, the filtering could not be the same as the filtering used for full-length reads. Sequences were annotated with PyIR, a Python wrapper for IgBLAST v1.9, using IMGT germline references to assign V/J genes and CDR3. Reads were filtered out if the reads had weak V/J assignments (E-value above 1e-6), no CDR3, stop codons, out-of-frame junctions, or ambiguous translated residues. A V3J clonotype was defined by an identical inferred V gene, J gene, and CDR3 amino acid sequence. The percentage overlap between two repertoires was calculated by dividing the number of shared unique clonotypes by the size of the smaller repertoire. RTK rarefaction, the Chao1 estimator, and Recon v2.1 estimates of unobserved clonotypes were used to assess repertoire richness. OLGA was used to compute generation probabilities for all TCRbeta clonotypes that the gDNA method yielded from a few donors. The immuneACCESS repertoire file appears here via TCRdb, limited to in-frame rearrangements. These files lack a portion of the clones; in checked studies, under half of the deficit traces to unresolved V genes, and the cause of the others is not known. V and J calls and clone size are copied from that table; D and trimming were computed from the DNA. Here the sample has about 230,000 clones; over 60% occur a single time. The ten largest clones capture around 10% of the sample.

The donors were healthy, HIV-negative adults who had no recently reported acute infections or vaccinations. Every donor was a Caucasian adult living in Nashville, Tennessee, USA. CD4+ T cells were enriched by magnetic negative selection, after which naive cells were positively selected on CD45RA and the negative fraction was taken as the memory subset. After blood collection by leukapheresis, PBMCs were isolated using Ficoll-Histopaque density gradient centrifugation and then cryopreserved in the vapor phase of liquid nitrogen. Analytical flow cytometry was used to check the purity and quantity of each magnetically sorted T cell population. Each sorted fraction had its genomic DNA isolated and then quantified by UV absorbance on a Nanodrop 2000c. About this clone: Its antigen is not yet known. No qualities accompany the bases; no much larger clone lies one base away.

V is pared back by 4 bases and J by 2 bases, with 17 bases lying between the germline termini. CDR1 is given as SGHNT and CDR2 as YENEEA, both from the germline V gene. The CDR3, from cysteine to phenylalanine, totals 17 residues. Kept here is only the CDR3 DNA, which spans 51 bases and is read in frame from base 1. The TCR comes from a man between 25 and 39 years old in good health. Sequenced material: memory CD4+ T cells sorted from blood. This sample's cell subset or site label indicates: CD45RA-negative fraction. The rearrangement joined TRBV11-3 to TRBJ2-2; too little of a D gene remains to name it. At the DNA level, the sequence is TGTGCCAGCAGCTCCATCTACCCAGCCGGTAACACCGGGGAGCTGTTTTTT. The translation is CASSSIYPAGNTGELFF.